This T cell receptor (beta chain) was sequenced during a study of T cell repertoires in cytomegalovirus infection. Study as a whole: Alongside well-studied HLA-B-restricted CMV epitopes, recently identified HLA-C-restricted CMV epitopes were also used. It was the public TCR beta signatures that indicated both CMV infection and matching HLA type. Study-level points and caveats: The response measured ex vivo was dominated by TCR beta clonotypes (HLA-C-restricted and CMV-specific). There were carriers of CMV plus the relevant HLA, and cumulative public TCR beta family frequency identified them.

In regard to this clonotype: Its target is unknown.

Via MiXCR, TCRdb re-called the reads, giving one row per CDR3 protein. The table lists about 480,000 distinct CDR3 sequences, 25% to 35% of them singletons. Looked up from germline, CDR1 is SGHTA and CDR2 is FQGNSA. This CDR3 is built from 16 residues. Trimming removed 3 bases at V and 8 bases at J, with 20 bases between. Here the sequenced sample was cultured PBMCs, taken from culture after CMV antigen stimulation. The chain is built from TRBV7-2 and TRBJ2-1; D unclear. The clonotype originates from a human donor in good health (CMV status not recorded). Some clones in this sample may be carry-over from other donors' samples. CDR3 protein: CASSFRPPPARDEQFF. Written as DNA, the CDR3 is TGTGCCAGCAGCTTCCGTCCCCCTCCCGCCCGGGATGAGCAGTTCTTC.